What follows are 15 T cell receptor beta chains derived from one specimen sequenced in a study of siplizumab effects on memory and regulatory T cells. The antigens for these receptors are not known. Researchers cocultured the mixed lymphocyte reaction cells at 37°C for five to six days. The protocol was immunoSEQ multiplex PCR, while the TCRdb copy is restricted to in-frame clones and leaves out a portion. This sample has about 3,400 clones, with approximately 53% found just once. Sequencing used CFSE-low (dividing) CD4+ T cells sorted from an allogeneic mixed lymphocyte reaction. The origin of the receptors is a human donor in good health; the cells came from an allogeneic mixed lymphocyte reaction.

Notes on this clone: Other DNA sequences from this sample encode an identical CDR3 as well. The CDR3 is CASSPTDTQYF. The CDR3 nucleotides are TGTGCCAGCTCGCCAACAGATACGCAGTATTTT. The rearrangement joins TRBV18 to TRBJ2-3; no clear D. This CDR3 is 11 amino acids long. The germline V gene encodes CDR1 KGHSH and CDR2 LQKENI. Deletions cut 6 bases from V and 3 bases from J, with 4 bases between.

This clone was detected a few times. V is TRBV10-3 and J is TRBJ2-3; D is possibly TRBD2 (7 bases). V lost 2 bases and J 0 bases, leaving 9 bases between the germline ends. Per the germline V gene, CDR1 is ENHRY and CDR2 is SYGVKD. The CDR3 runs to 15 residues. CDR3 in amino acids: CAISERGGSTDTQYF. The DNA for the CDR3 is TGTGCCATCAGTGAGAGGGGGGGTAGCACAGATACGCAGTATTTT.

The chain combines TRBV5-8 with TRBJ2-3, with D hard to call. The CDR3 consists of 13 residues. The germline V gene has CDR1 SGHTS and CDR2 YDEGEE. V was trimmed by 2 bases and J by 2 bases, leaving 6 bases between them. The CDR3 here is CASSLDFTDTQYF. The CDR3 bases are TGTGCCAGCAGCTTAGACTTCACAGATACGCAGTATTTT.

This clone was counted between two and nine times. The chain has TRBV11-3 and TRBJ2-1; D gene uncertain. The CDR3 runs 15 residues. Germline CDR1 is SGHNT and CDR2 is YENEEA. Trimming cost V 3 bases and J 3 bases, with 12 bases left between them. CDR3 coding DNA: TGTGCCAGCAGCTTGGGTGGCCAGAACTACAATGAGCAGTTCTTC. Amino acids: CASSLGGQNYNEQFF. Supplemented by reference TRBV11-3 and TRBJ2-1, the full variable domain reads EAGVVQSPRYKIIEKKQPVAFWCNPISGHNTLYWYLQNLGQGPELLIRYENEEAVDDSQLPKDRFSAERLKGVDSTLKIQPAELGDSAVYLCASSLGGQNYNEQFFGPGTRLTVL.

In this sample, this clone turned up a few times. The V call is TRBV18, the J call TRBJ1-5; D is ambiguous. The CDR3 totals 18 residues. Trimming took 6 bases from V and 0 from J, leaving 21 bases between them. Germline V gives CDR1 KGHSH, CDR2 LQKENI. The CDR3 reads CASSPVAGPGGSNQPQHF. The CDR3 nucleotides read TGTGCCAGCTCCCCCGTTGCTGGGCCCGGTGGTAGCAATCAGCCCCAGCATTTT.

The V and J genes are TRBV28 and TRBJ2-1; D gene unclear. V was trimmed by 4 bases and J by 10 bases, leaving 8 bases between them. In germline, CDR1 is MDHEN, CDR2 SYDVKM. CDR3 length: 11 amino acids. The CDR3 nucleotides are TGTGCCAGCAGTTCGACCAGGGAGCAGTTCTTC. This codes for CASSSTREQFF.

This clone was recorded once. The J gene is TRBJ2-3, the V gene TRBV7-2; TRBD1 agrees at 7 bases. Germline CDR1 reads SGHTA; CDR2 reads FQGNSA. The CDR3 extends over 14 amino acids. V lost 7 bases and J lost 2; bases outside the gene matches: 6. CDR3 loop: CASKVDRATDTQYF. In nucleotides, the CDR3 is TGTGCCAGCAAGGTTGACAGGGCCACAGATACGCAGTATTTT.

The V gene is TRBV28, the J gene TRBJ1-2; D uncertain. Trimming shortened V by 2 bases and J by 8 bases, and 18 bases separated the two germline ends. In germline, CDR1 is MDHEN, CDR2 SYDVKM. The CDR3 has 15 amino acids. The CDR3 nucleotides read TGTGCCAGCAGTTTAGGGTTCTTCGGAGGCGGGGGCTACACCTTC. The encoded protein is CASSLGFFGGGGYTF.

The sample holds a few counts of this clone. The rearrangement links TRBV7-7 to TRBJ2-2; D possibly corresponds to TRBD2 (7 bases). Trimming shortened V by 4 bases and J by 4 bases, and 16 bases separated the two germline ends. Germline CDR1 SSHAT, CDR2 FNYEAQ (reference sequence). The CDR3 totals 16 residues. The CDR3 spells CASSYRGALGTGELFF. The DNA of the CDR3 is TGTGCCAGCAGCTACCGGGGGGCGCTGGGCACCGGGGAGCTGTTTTTT.

The chain couples TRBV5-4 to TRBJ2-5; TRBD1 aligns across 10 bases. V gave up 4 bases and J gave up 4 bases; unmatched junction bases: 4. The germline CDR1 and CDR2 sequences are SGHNT and YYREEE (reference sequence). This CDR3 has 14 residues. CDR3: CASSQGQGRETQYF. In DNA form, the CDR3 reads TGTGCCAGCAGCCAGGGACAGGGGAGAGAGACCCAGTACTTC.

The chain recombines TRBV7-3 with TRBJ1-5, with 11 bases that match TRBD1. Germline assignment: CDR1 SGHTA and CDR2 FQGTGA. The CDR3 covers 20 residues. Losses at the gene ends were 3 bases for V and 9 bases for J; bases not matched to a gene: 22. CDR3 amino acids: CASSFYWAGQGAILWRPQHF. In DNA form, the CDR3 reads TGTGCCAGCAGCTTTTATTGGGCCGGACAGGGGGCTATACTGTGGCGGCCCCAGCATTTT.

The chain employs TRBV29-1 and TRBJ1-4; no firm D call. V was trimmed by 0 bases and J by 8 bases, leaving 16 bases between them. CDR1 and CDR2 from the germline V gene are SQVTM and ANQGSEA. CDR3 length: 15 amino acids. CDR3 region: CSVEDLGRFGEKLFF. The DNA of the CDR3 is TGCAGCGTTGAAGATCTAGGACGTTTTGGGGAAAAACTGTTTTTT. Combining the CDR3 with reference TRBV29-1 and TRBJ1-4 gives the whole variable domain SAVISQKPSRDICQRGTSLTIQCQVDSQVTMMFWYRQQPGQSLTLIATANQGSEATYESGFVIDKFPISRPNLTFSTLTVSNMSPEDSSIYLCSVEDLGRFGEKLFFGSGTQLSVL.

This clone has only one observation. The gene calls are TRBV6-1 and TRBJ2-7, with D maybe TRBD2 (6 bases). Trimming removed 5 bases at V and 5 bases at J, with 10 bases between. The CDR3 sequence is 12 residues long. Germline CDR1 reads MNHNS; CDR2 reads SASEGT. CDR3 DNA: TGTGCCAGCAGTTGGGGAGGAAACGAGCAGTACTTC. This encodes CASSWGGNEQYF.

The chain couples TRBV5-5 to TRBJ2-5, with D perhaps matching TRBD1 (6 bases). The CDR3 has 17 residues. The ends were cut back, 3 bases at V and 2 bases at J, with 20 bases in the middle. In germline, CDR1 is SGHKS, CDR2 YYEKEE (reference sequence). As DNA, the CDR3 is TGTGCCAGCAGCTCCGGGCGTGGGTGGGGGCCGCAAGAGACCCAGTACTTC. Protein: CASSSGRGWGPQETQYF.

This clone was detected once. J is TRBJ2-1 and V is TRBV7-2; 10 nucleotides line up with TRBD2. J was trimmed by 2 bases and V by 2 bases; bases with no gene match: 3. Germline CDR1 reads SGHTA; CDR2 reads FQGNSA. The CDR3 consists of 16 residues. The CDR3 region is CASSLHSGGTYNEQFF. The CDR3 bases are TGTGCCAGCAGCTTACATAGCGGGGGGACCTACAATGAGCAGTTCTTC.